The clone carrying this TCR beta chain has a single count. The assay was immunoSEQ multiplex PCR, and TCRdb's table has in-frame clones only and misses some. This sample has over 300,000 clones, with about four fifths found just once. These data originate in a study of blood T cell repertoires in COVID-19. J lost 7 bases, V lost 0 bases, and 5 bases had no gene match. This CDR3 contains 16 residues. CDR1 LGHNA and CDR2 YNFKEQ come from the germline V gene. This rearrangement joins TRBV4-2 to TRBJ1-6; 8 bases are a match to TRBD1. The clonotype was recovered from a woman aged 45-65 years with acute or convalescent COVID-19. Sequencing was performed on peripheral blood. The CDR3 loop is CASSQDAGGKNSPLHF. The CDR3 region has the DNA TGTGCCAGCAGCCAAGATGCAGGGGGCAAGAATTCACCCCTCCACTTT.